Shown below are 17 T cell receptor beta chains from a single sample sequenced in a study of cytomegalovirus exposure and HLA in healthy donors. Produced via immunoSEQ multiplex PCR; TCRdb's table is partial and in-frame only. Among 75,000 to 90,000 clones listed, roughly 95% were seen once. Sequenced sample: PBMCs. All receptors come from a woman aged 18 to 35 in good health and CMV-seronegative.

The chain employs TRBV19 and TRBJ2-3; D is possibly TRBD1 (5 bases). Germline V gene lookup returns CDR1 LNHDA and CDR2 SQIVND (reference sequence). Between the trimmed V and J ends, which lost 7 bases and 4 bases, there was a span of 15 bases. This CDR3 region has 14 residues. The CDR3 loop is CASNPGWGADTQYF. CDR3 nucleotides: TGTGCCAGTAACCCAGGGTGGGGCGCAGATACGCAGTATTTT.

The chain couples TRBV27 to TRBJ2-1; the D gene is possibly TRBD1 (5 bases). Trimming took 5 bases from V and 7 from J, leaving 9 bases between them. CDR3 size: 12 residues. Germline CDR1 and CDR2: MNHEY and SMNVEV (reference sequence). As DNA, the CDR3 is TGTGCCAGCAGTGTCAGGGCTAATGAGCAGTTCTTC. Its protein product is CASSVRANEQFF.

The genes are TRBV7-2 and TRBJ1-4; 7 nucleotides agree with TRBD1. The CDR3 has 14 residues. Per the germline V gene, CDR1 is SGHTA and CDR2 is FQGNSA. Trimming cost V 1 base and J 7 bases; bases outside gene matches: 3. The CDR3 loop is CASSLDRGREKLFF. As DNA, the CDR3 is TGTGCCAGCAGCTTAGATAGGGGGCGTGAAAAACTGTTTTTT.

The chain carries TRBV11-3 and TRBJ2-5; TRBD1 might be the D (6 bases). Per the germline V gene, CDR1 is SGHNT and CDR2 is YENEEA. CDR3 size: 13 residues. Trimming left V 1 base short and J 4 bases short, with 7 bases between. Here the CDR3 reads CASSLGTVETQYF. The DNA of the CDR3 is TGTGCCAGCAGCTTAGGGACAGTAGAGACCCAGTACTTC.

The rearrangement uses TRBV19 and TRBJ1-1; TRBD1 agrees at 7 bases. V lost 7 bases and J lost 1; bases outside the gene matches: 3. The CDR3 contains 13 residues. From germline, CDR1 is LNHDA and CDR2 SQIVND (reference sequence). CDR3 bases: TGTGCCAGTAACAGGGGTGGGAACACTGAAGCTTTCTTT. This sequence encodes CASNRGGNTEAFF.

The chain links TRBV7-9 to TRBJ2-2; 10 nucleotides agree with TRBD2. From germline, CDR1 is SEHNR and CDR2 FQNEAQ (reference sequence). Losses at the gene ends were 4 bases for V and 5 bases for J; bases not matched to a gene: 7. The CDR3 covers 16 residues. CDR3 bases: TGTGCCAGCAGCTCGGTAGCGGGAGGAGTAACCGGGGAGCTGTTTTTT. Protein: CASSSVAGGVTGELFF.

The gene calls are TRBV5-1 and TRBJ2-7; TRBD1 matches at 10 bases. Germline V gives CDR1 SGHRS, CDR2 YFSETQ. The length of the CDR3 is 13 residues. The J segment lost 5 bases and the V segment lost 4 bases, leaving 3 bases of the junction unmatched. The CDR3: CASSTGQGHEQYF. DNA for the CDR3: TGCGCCAGCAGCACGGGACAGGGGCACGAGCAGTACTTC.

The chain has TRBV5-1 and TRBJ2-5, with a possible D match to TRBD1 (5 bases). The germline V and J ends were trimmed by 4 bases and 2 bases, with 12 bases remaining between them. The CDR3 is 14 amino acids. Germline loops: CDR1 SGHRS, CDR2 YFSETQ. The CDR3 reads CASSPGAHQETQYF. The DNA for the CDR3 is TGCGCCAGCAGCCCTGGGGCTCATCAAGAGACCCAGTACTTC.

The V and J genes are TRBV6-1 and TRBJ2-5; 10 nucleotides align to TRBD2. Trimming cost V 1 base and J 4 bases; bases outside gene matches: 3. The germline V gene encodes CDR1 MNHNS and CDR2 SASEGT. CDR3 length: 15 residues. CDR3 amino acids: CASSEEAGGPETQYF. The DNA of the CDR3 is TGTGCCAGCAGTGAAGAAGCGGGGGGGCCAGAGACCCAGTACTTC.

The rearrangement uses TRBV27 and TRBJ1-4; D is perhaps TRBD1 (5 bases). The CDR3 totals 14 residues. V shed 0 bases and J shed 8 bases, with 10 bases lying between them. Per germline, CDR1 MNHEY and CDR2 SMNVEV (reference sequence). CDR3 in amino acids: CASSLSRGGEKLFF. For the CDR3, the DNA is TGTGCCAGCAGTTTATCGAGGGGAGGGGAAAAACTGTTTTTT.

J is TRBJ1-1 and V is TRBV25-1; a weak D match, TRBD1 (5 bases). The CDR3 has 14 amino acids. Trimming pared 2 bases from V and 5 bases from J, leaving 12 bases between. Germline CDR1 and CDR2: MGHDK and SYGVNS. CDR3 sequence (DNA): TGTGCCAGCAGTGAAGAGTGGGGCTTTACTGAAGCTTTCTTT. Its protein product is CASSEEWGFTEAFF.

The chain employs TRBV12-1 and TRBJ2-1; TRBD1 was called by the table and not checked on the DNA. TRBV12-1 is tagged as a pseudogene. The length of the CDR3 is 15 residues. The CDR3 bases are TGTGCCAGCAGCTTTGGTCAGGGGGTCGGGAATGAGCAGTTCTTC. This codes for CASSFGQGVGNEQFF.

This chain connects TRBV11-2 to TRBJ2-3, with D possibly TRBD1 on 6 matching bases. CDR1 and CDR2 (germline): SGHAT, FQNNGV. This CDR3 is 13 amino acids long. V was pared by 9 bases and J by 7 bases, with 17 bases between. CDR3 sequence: CARQSRGRNTQYF. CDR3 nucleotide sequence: TGTGCCAGGCAAAGCAGGGGAAGAAATACGCAGTATTTT.

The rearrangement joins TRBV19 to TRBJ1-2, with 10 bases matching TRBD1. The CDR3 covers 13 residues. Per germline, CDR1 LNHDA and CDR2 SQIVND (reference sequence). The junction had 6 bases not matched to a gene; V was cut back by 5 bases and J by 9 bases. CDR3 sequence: CASSSDRGRRYTF. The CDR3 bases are TGTGCCAGTAGTTCCGACAGGGGGCGACGCTACACCTTC.

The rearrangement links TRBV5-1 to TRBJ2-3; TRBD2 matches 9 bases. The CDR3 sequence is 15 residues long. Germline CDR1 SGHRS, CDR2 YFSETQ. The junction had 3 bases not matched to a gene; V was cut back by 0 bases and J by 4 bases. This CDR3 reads CASSLGSGGSDTQYF. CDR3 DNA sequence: TGCGCCAGCAGCTTGGGTAGCGGGGGTTCAGATACGCAGTATTTT. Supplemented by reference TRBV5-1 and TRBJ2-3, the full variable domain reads KAGVTQTPRYLIKTRGQQVTLSCSPISGHRSVSWYQQTPGQGLQFLFEYFSETQRNKGNFPGRFSGRQFSNSRSEMNVSTLELGDSALYLCASSLGSGGSDTQYFGPGTRLTVL.

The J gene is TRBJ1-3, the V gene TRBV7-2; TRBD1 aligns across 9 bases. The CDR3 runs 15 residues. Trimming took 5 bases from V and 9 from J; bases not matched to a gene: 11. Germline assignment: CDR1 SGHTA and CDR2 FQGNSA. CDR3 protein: CASSPVTGGAGTIYF. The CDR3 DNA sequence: TGTGCCAGCAGCCCGGTGACAGGGGGTGCTGGCACCATATATTTT.

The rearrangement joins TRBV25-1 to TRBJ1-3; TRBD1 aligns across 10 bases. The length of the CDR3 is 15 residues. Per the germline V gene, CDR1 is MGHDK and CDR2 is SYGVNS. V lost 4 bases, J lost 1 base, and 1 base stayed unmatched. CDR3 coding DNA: TGTGCCAGCAGTGCGGGACAGGGGTCTGGAAACACCATATATTTT. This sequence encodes CASSAGQGSGNTIYF. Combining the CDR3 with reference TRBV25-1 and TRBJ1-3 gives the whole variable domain EADIYQTPRYLVIGTGKKITLECSQTMGHDKMYWYQQDPGMELHLIHYSYGVNSTEKGDLSSESTVSRIRTEHFPLTLESARPSHTSQYLCASSAGQGSGNTIYFGEGSWLTVV.